A single sample gave rise to the 25 T cell receptor beta chains below, sequenced in a study of human T cells and chemical hapten exposure. Unique molecular identifiers were linked by the library to individual cDNA molecules. Each CDR3 protein is one row after TCRdb ran MiXCR on the reads. The table lists some 4,600 distinct CDR3 sequences, around 49% of them singletons. The treatment: therapeutic diphenylcyclopropenone sensitization with weekly scalp DPC. The source material was whole blood, sampled before DPC sensitization or 2, 6, or about 24 weeks after (not recorded which). These receptors were taken from an adult with alopecia areata. Some clones in this sample may be carry-over from other donors' samples. This table probably holds off-target reads from a library built for another chain.

This clonotype has only a few counts. The chain couples TRBV29-1 to TRBJ2-7, with 9 bases that match TRBD1. J gave up 5 bases and V 7 bases, and 9 bases lay outside the gene matches. Germline V gene sequence: CDR1 SQVTM, CDR2 ANQGSEA. The CDR3 runs 13 residues. In DNA form, the CDR3 reads TGCAGCGGAGGTACCGGGACAGGGAACGAGCAGTACTTC. It translates to CSGGTGTGNEQYF.

The V and J genes are TRBV10-3 and TRBJ2-3; D gene uncertain. Germline V lookup: CDR1 ENHRY, CDR2 SYGVKD. V was pared by 2 bases and J by 8 bases, with 8 bases between. CDR3 length: 12 residues. DNA for the CDR3: TGTGCCATCAGTGAGCAGTTGGGTACGCAGTATTTT. Translation gives CAISEQLGTQYF.

The gene calls are TRBV7-6 and TRBJ2-7; unclear D gene. The CDR3 consists of 14 residues. The germline gives CDR1 SGHVS, CDR2 FNYEAQ. Trimming removed 3 bases at V and 3 bases at J, with 12 bases between. The CDR3: CASSFSQTNYEQYF. Here the CDR3 DNA reads TGTGCCAGCAGCTTTTCACAGACCAACTACGAGCAGTACTTC.

The genes are TRBV7-9 and TRBJ2-3, with D uncertain. The CDR3 totals 12 residues. The V gene's germline CDR1 is SEHNR and CDR2 FQNEAQ (reference sequence). The V end was cut by 5 bases, the J end by 6 bases, with 9 bases between. In DNA, the CDR3 is TGTGCCAGCAGCCCGACTGGGGATACGCAGTATTTT. This gives the protein CASSPTGDTQYF.

The chain joins TRBV11-2 to TRBJ2-3; 7 nucleotides match TRBD2. The CDR3 extends over 15 amino acids. Trimming at V came to 5 bases and at J to 2 bases, leaving 7 bases not matched to a gene. From germline, CDR1 is SGHAT and CDR2 FQNNGV. This CDR3 is CASSHIAGLTDTQYF. CDR3 nucleotides: TGTGCCAGCAGCCACATAGCGGGCCTCACAGATACGCAGTATTTT. Full variable domain (remainder filled in from reference TRBV11-2 and TRBJ2-3): EAGVAQSPRYKIIEKRQSVAFWCNPISGHATLYWYQQILGQGPKLLIQFQNNGVVDDSQLPKDRFSAERLKGVDSTLKIQPAKLEDSAVYLCASSHIAGLTDTQYFGPGTRLTVL.

This clonotype is a singleton in its sample. The V gene is TRBV11-2, the J gene TRBJ2-7; weak D call: TRBD1 (5 bases). Trimming removed 8 bases at V and 2 bases at J, with 16 bases between. This CDR3 region has 14 residues. CDR1 is SGHAT and CDR2 is FQNNGV in the germline V gene. The CDR3 sequence: CASSPPGAAYEQYF. DNA for the CDR3: TGTGCCAGCTCCCCCCCTGGGGCAGCCTACGAGCAGTACTTC.

This clonotype appeared a single time. The rearrangement joins TRBV7-2 to TRBJ2-3; D unresolved. V was cut by 1 base and J by 5 bases, with 7 bases left in between. CDR1 and CDR2 (germline): SGHTA, FQGNSA. The length of the CDR3 is 13 residues. The CDR3: CASSLVWRDTQYF. The CDR3 coding sequence is TGTGCCAGCAGCTTAGTGTGGAGAGATACGCAGTATTTT.

V is TRBV7-9 and J is TRBJ2-2; D may correspond to TRBD1 or TRBD2 (5 bases each). The V end was cut by 5 bases, the J end by 0 bases, with 7 bases between. CDR1 is SEHNR, CDR2 FQNEAQ, per germline (reference sequence). The CDR3 length is 14 residues. The CDR3 DNA sequence: TGTGCCAGCAGCCGGGACCCGAACACCGGGGAGCTGTTTTTT. Its translation: CASSRDPNTGELFF.

This clonotype occurred once. The J gene is TRBJ2-2, the V gene TRBV28; possibly TRBD1 for D (5 bases). V was cut by 2 bases and J by 2 bases, with 18 bases left in between. Germline V lookup: CDR1 MDHEN, CDR2 SYDVKM. The CDR3 covers 18 residues. This CDR3 is CASSLRGSFTQNTGELFF. In DNA form, the CDR3 reads TGTGCCAGCAGTTTAAGGGGCTCATTCACCCAAAACACCGGGGAGCTGTTTTTT.

This clonotype was seen a handful of times. As DNA, the CDR3 is TGTGCCAGCAGCCCAACGGGACAGGGATACTATGGCTACACCTTC. It is translated as CASSPTGQGYYGYTF. This rearrangement joins TRBV28 to TRBJ1-2; TRBD1 aligns across 9 bases. J was trimmed by 3 bases and V by 6 bases; bases with no gene match: 8. The length of the CDR3 is 15 residues. The germline gives CDR1 MDHEN, CDR2 SYDVKM.

This clonotype has only a few counts. J is TRBJ2-1 and V is TRBV11-2, with D unresolved. V dropped 5 bases and J dropped 12 bases, with 11 bases sitting between them. Germline CDR1 and CDR2: SGHAT and FQNNGV. CDR3 length: 11 residues. The CDR3 spells CASSVLHRQFF. CDR3 nucleotide sequence: TGTGCCAGCAGCGTACTTCATCGGCAGTTCTTC.

This clonotype was counted a single time. The V gene is TRBV29-1, the J gene TRBJ2-7, with D perhaps being TRBD1 or TRBD2 (5 bases each). Trimming removed 5 bases at V and 7 bases at J, with 21 bases between. The germline gives CDR1 SQVTM, CDR2 ANQGSEA. The CDR3 length is 14 residues. CDR3 sequence (DNA): TGCAGCGTTTTCTCCGGGACGGACACATATGAGCAGTACTTC. Translated, it gives CSVFSGTDTYEQYF.

The chain recombines TRBV13 with TRBJ2-7; D is tentatively TRBD1 or TRBD2 (5 bases each). The V and J ends lost 8 bases and 2 bases respectively, with 19 bases between them. This CDR3 spans 15 amino acids. The germline gives CDR1 PRHDT, CDR2 FYEKMQ (reference sequence). CDR3 protein: CASSTGTRATYEQYF. CDR3 bases: TGTGCCAGCTCGACCGGGACGCGGGCGACCTACGAGCAGTACTTC.

This clonotype was detected only a few times. The gene calls are TRBV28 and TRBJ2-4; D perhaps matches TRBD2 (6 bases). This CDR3 region has 16 residues. Germline CDR1 is MDHEN and CDR2 is SYDVKM. V lost 2 bases and J 1 base, leaving 12 bases between the germline ends. This CDR3 is CASSLAGRVAKNIQYF. The CDR3 DNA reads TGTGCCAGCAGTTTAGCCGGGAGAGTCGCCAAAAACATTCAGTACTTC.

The sample holds a few counts of this clonotype. V and J are TRBV2 and TRBJ2-5, with TRBD2 as a possible D gene (5 bases). Trimming cost V 6 bases and J 2 bases, with 16 bases left between them. The germline V gene has CDR1 SNHLY and CDR2 FYNNEI. This CDR3 is 15 amino acids long. CDR3 loop: CASSRGIGWQETQYF. The CDR3 bases are TGTGCCAGCAGCCGAGGGATAGGGTGGCAAGAGACCCAGTACTTC. The full variable domain, with the rest looked up from reference TRBV2 and TRBJ2-5, is EPEVTQTPSHQVTQMGQEVILRCVPISNHLYFYWYRQILGQKVEFLVSFYNNEISEKSEIFDDQFSVERPDGSNFTLKIRSTKLEDSAMYFCASSRGIGWQETQYFGPGTRLLVL.

This chain links TRBV12-3 or TRBV12-4 with TRBJ2-5, with TRBD1 as a possible D gene (5 bases). The CDR3 covers 14 residues. Deletions cut 2 bases from V and 6 bases from J, with 13 bases between. CDR3 bases: TGTGCCAGCAGTTTAATTCCAGGGTGGAAGACCCAGTACTTC. Its protein product is CASSLIPGWKTQYF.

This clonotype was detected only a few times. This chain joins TRBV29-1 and TRBJ2-3; no firm D call. The CDR3 extends over 13 amino acids. Germline CDR1 SQVTM, CDR2 ANQGSEA. V was shortened by 8 bases and J by 2 bases, with 14 bases between the two germline ends. The CDR3 sequence is CSPGPPYTDTQYF. The CDR3, as DNA: TGCAGCCCCGGACCACCGTACACAGATACGCAGTATTTT.

This clonotype has more than one count but fewer than ten. The chain uses TRBV7-8 and TRBJ2-1, with 9 bases matching TRBD1. V gave up 3 bases and J gave up 7 bases; unmatched junction bases: 19. This CDR3 is 19 amino acids long. Germline lookup yields CDR1 SGHVS and CDR2 FQNEAQ. CDR3 sequence (DNA): TGTGCCAGCAGCTTCGGGACAGGGTCGGGGAGGGGACTGGCGAATGAGCAGTTCTTC. Translation gives CASSFGTGSGRGLANEQFF. Drawing the rest from reference TRBV7-8 and TRBJ2-1, the complete variable domain is GAGVSQSPRYKVAKRGQDVALRCDPISGHVSLFWYQQALGQGPEFLTYFQNEAQLDKSGLPSDRFFAERPEGSVSTLKIQRTQQEDSAVYLCASSFGTGSGRGLANEQFFGPGTRLTVL.

CDR3 residues: CASSSKDRTYEQYF. CDR3 bases: TGTGCCAGCTCTTCAAAGGACAGAACCTACGAGCAGTACTTC. The V and J genes are TRBV6-1 and TRBJ2-7, with a tentative D call TRBD1 (6 bases). V lost 8 bases and J lost 2, with 16 bases in between. The CDR3 is made up of 14 amino acids. The germline V gene has CDR1 MNHNS and CDR2 SASEGT.

This clonotype has a handful of counts. This rearrangement joins TRBV5-1 to TRBJ2-3; 11 bases line up with TRBD2. The J segment lost 6 bases and the V segment lost 4 bases, leaving 4 bases of the junction unmatched. The CDR3 is made up of 14 amino acids. Germline V gene data show CDR1 as SGHRS and CDR2 as YFSETQ. The CDR3 DNA sequence: TGCGCCAGCAGCCTAACTAGCGGGAGCGATACGCAGTATTTT. Translating gives CASSLTSGSDTQYF.

The chain uses TRBV7-2 and TRBJ2-3; the match to TRBD2 covers 7 bases. Germline V lookup: CDR1 SGHTA, CDR2 FQGNSA. V shed 4 bases, J shed 0 bases, and the junction held 4 bases outside the gene matches. This CDR3 has 15 residues. CDR3 protein: CASSWFSGSTDTQYF. Written as DNA, the CDR3 is TGTGCCAGCAGCTGGTTTAGCGGGAGCACAGATACGCAGTATTTT.

The V and J genes are TRBV28 and TRBJ1-2, with no clear D. This CDR3 is 14 amino acids long. V lost 8 bases and J 1 base, leaving 14 bases between the germline ends. Germline assignment: CDR1 MDHEN and CDR2 SYDVKM. The CDR3 sequence: CASFEATNNYGYTF. The CDR3 bases are TGTGCCAGCTTCGAGGCTACTAATAACTATGGCTACACCTTC.

This rearrangement joins TRBV6-1 to TRBJ2-1; D may be TRBD1 or TRBD2 (5 bases each). Germline V gene lookup returns CDR1 MNHNS and CDR2 SASEGT. The CDR3 contains 17 residues. V was pared by 5 bases and J by 2 bases, with 19 bases between. The CDR3 reads CASSPFSGTGAYNEQFF. The CDR3 DNA reads TGTGCCAGCAGTCCATTTTCCGGGACCGGTGCCTACAATGAGCAGTTCTTC.

By proportion, this clonotype is large. CDR3: CATSQGGETQYF. The DNA of the CDR3 is TGCGCCACCTCGCAGGGTGGAGAGACCCAGTACTTC. The chain carries TRBV10-2 and TRBJ2-5; the D gene is possibly TRBD1 (5 bases). Germline V gene lookup returns CDR1 WSHSY and CDR2 SAAADI. Between the trimmed V and J ends, which lost 10 bases and 4 bases, there was a span of 13 bases. The CDR3 extends over 12 amino acids.

The V and J genes are TRBV12-3 or TRBV12-4 and TRBJ2-7; possibly TRBD2 for D (5 bases). The CDR3 is 14 amino acids. V was clipped by 6 bases and J by 4 bases, with 16 bases between them. CDR3 coding DNA: TGTGCCAGCAGGCTAGGAGGAGGCTCATACGAGCAGTACTTC. Residues: CASRLGGGSYEQYF.